This TCR beta chain was found in a study of cytomegalovirus exposure and HLA in healthy donors. For this clone: Its antigen is not identified.

The PCR ran on 60 Vbeta and 13 Jbeta primers. The repertoire was sequenced with immunoSEQ multiplex PCR; TCRdb's copy has only in-frame clones and lacks some. The top ten clones hold 1.9% of a sample with some 150,000 clones, approximately 82% of them seen once. Germline CDR1 and CDR2: SGHRS and YFSETQ. V lost 4 bases and J lost 7; bases outside the gene matches: 13. The CDR3 spans 16 residues. General study findings and limits: More clonal expansion characterized HLA-associated TCR beta chains than equally common others in a later analysis. 15,000 to 20,000 TCR beta sequences were associated with HLA alleles at 0.05 false discovery rate in a later analysis.

This TCR was sampled from a woman in her thirties or forties in good health and CMV-seronegative. The sample consisted of PBMCs. V usage is TRBV5-1 and J usage is TRBJ1-4, with 7 nucleotides matching TRBD1. The CDR3 loop reads CASSRVNRGRGEKLFF. The CDR3 region has the DNA TGCGCCAGCAGCCGTGTCAACAGGGGACGGGGTGAAAAACTGTTTTTT.